This TCR beta chain originates from a study of blood T cell repertoires in COVID-19 (dated by TCRdb to the early 2020s). About the full investigation: Samples covering the acute and convalescent phases of COVID-19 were provided by collaborators in the United States, Italy and Spain. A freely available public database, intended as a resource for researchers studying the immune response to SARS-CoV-2, is where the repertoires were released. Subjects who had been exposed to COVID-19, were actively infected with it, or had recovered from it provided the deeply sampled blood TCRbeta repertoires that made up the dataset. The prospective study material was composed of cDNA or gDNA derived from T cells, B-cell-depleted T cells, or PBMCs. The samples were drawn from two sources: the first 160 participants of the ongoing ImmuneRACE study, and approximately 1,300 subjects contributed by 6 global collaborators. HLA class I and class II types, where available, came from metadata supplied by the sample provider rather than from assay-based typing. The sample metadata nearly always contained a de-identified subject ID, COVID-19 status, age in years and sex. The paper as a whole reports these results and caveats: Clinical and demographic metadata were provided uncurated, with the amount varying by source and participant.

The CDR3 covers 13 residues, taking in both the cysteine and the phenylalanine. Only the CDR3 region is kept as DNA, spanning 39 bases read in frame from base 1. According to the germline V gene (reference sequence), CDR1 reads LNHDA and CDR2 reads SQIVND. At the junction V is shortened by 5 bases and J by 0 bases, with 7 bases in between. This clone was recorded once. The antigen it binds to is not known. Base qualities are not recorded, but no much larger clone differs from it by a single base. TCRbeta CDR3 regions were amplified from genomic DNA by means of the immunoSEQ Assay, a bias-controlled multiplex PCR. In the source study's methods: Nucleated cell counts per sample were estimated from amplification of reference gene primers within the assay. Sequence reads were collapsed and filtered to measure the absolute abundance of every unique TCRbeta CDR3 rearrangement. For each sample, productive Simpson clonality was calculated as the square root of Simpson's diversity index over productive rearrangements. This is the immuneACCESS table as TCRdb keeps it, with only in-frame sequences that have V and J called. A part of the clones is gone; compared with another copy, unresolved V genes explain less than half, and the rest is unexplained. The V and J calls and clone size come from that table; D and trimming were worked out from the DNA. The sample records about 140,000 clones, around 80% of which are singletons. The top ten hold 1.5% to 2% of the sample.

Participants in the prospective study were aged roughly 18 to 90 years, lived in 24 United States geographic areas, and enrolled through a virtual design. In the prospective study, participants were assigned to cohorts based on the clinical history participants reported in a screening survey and a study questionnaire. Exposed participants were defined as having been in contact with someone with a PCR-confirmed or clinician-diagnosed COVID-19 case within 2 weeks of study entry. In the prospective study, whole blood, serum and a nasopharyngeal or oropharyngeal swab were collected from each participant by mobile phlebotomists. Participants in the prospective study had the option to provide additional blood draws and questionnaires over a 2-month period. Blood samples from the prospective study were shipped frozen or at room temperature prior to DNA extraction.

This clonotype was sampled from a woman aged 18-35 years who had been exposed to COVID-19. This chain is built from TRBV19 and TRBJ1-1; TRBD1 is possibly the D segment (6 matching bases). Source material: PBMCs or T cells enriched from blood (not recorded which). The nucleotide sequence is given as TGTGCCAGTAGTCGGACAGTGAACACTGAAGCTTTCTTT. Its product reads: CASSRTVNTEAFF.